This T cell receptor (beta chain) emerged from a study of early stage breast cancer tumors. TCRdb's copy holds only in-frame clones and misses some; the assay was immunoSEQ multiplex PCR. Here the sample spans around 51,000 clones, around 78% being singletons. The CDR3 loop spans 19 amino acids. V was shortened by 5 bases and J by 0 bases, with 26 bases between the two germline ends. The germline CDR1 and CDR2 sequences are MRHNA and SNTAGT. This receptor was taken from a person in their 40s with breast cancer. Source material: blood. This sequence joins TRBV6-4 and TRBJ2-7; a weak D match, TRBD1 (6 bases). CDR3 loop: CASSPPPRQAGCRSYEQYF. CDR3 bases: TGTGCCAGCAGTCCACCCCCTCGACAGGCTGGGTGCCGCTCCTACGAGCAGTACTTC.